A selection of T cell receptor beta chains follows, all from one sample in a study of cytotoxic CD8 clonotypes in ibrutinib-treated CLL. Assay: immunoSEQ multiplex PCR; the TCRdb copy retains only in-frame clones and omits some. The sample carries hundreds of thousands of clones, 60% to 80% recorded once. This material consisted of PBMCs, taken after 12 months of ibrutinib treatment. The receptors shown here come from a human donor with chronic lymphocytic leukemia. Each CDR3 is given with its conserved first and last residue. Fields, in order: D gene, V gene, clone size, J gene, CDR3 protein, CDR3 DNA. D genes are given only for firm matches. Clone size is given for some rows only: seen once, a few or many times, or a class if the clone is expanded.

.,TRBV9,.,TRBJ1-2,CASSVQGGAGYTF,TGTGCCAGCAGCGTTCAAGGGGGAGCGGGCTACACCTTC
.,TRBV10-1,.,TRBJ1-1,CASSPGRLNTEAFF,TGCGCCAGCAGCCCCGGACGGTTGAACACTGAAGCTTTCTTT
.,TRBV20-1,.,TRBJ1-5,CSASSNQPQHF,TGCAGTGCTAGCAGCAATCAGCCCCAGCATTTT
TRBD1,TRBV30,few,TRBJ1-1,CAWSVDRGRSAFF,TGTGCCTGGAGTGTCGACAGGGGGCGAAGCGCTTTCTTT
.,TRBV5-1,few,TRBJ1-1,CASSWGVAEAFF,TGCGCCAGCAGCTGGGGCGTCGCTGAAGCTTTCTTT
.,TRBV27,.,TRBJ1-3,CASSLSRLGGNTIYF,TGTGCCAGCAGTTTATCACGCCTGGGAGGAAACACCATATATTTT
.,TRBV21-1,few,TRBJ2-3,CASSFSPRLAGDPDTQYF,TGTGCCAGCAGCTTTTCCCCCCGCCTAGCGGGGGATCCAGATACGCAGTATTTT
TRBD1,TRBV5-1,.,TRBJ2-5,CASSFTGQPQETQYF,TGCGCCAGCAGCTTCACGGGACAGCCCCAAGAGACCCAGTACTTC
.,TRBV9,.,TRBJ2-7,CASSAGLAPSSYEQYF,TGTGCCAGCAGCGCCGGACTGGCGCCGAGCTCCTACGAGCAGTACTTC
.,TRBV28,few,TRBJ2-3,CASKLGITDTQYF,TGTGCCAGCAAGTTGGGGATCACAGATACGCAGTATTTT
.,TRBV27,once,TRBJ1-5,CASSFLGNQPQHF,TGTGCCAGCAGTTTCCTGGGTAATCAACCCCAGCATTTT
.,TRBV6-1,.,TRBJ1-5,CASSPFGNQPQHF,TGTGCCAGCAGTCCCTTCGGCAATCAGCCCCAGCATTTT
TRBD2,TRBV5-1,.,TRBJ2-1,CASSPPLAGSLNEQFF,TGCGCCAGCAGCCCCCCACTAGCGGGTTCCCTCAATGAGCAGTTCTTC
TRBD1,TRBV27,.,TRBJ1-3,CASSFGGTAGNTIYF,TGTGCCAGCAGTTTCGGCGGGACAGCTGGAAACACCATATATTTT
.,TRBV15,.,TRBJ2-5,CATSRPDIYLQETQYF,TGTGCCACCAGCAGACCGGACATCTACCTCCAAGAGACCCAGTACTTC
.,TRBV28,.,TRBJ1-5,CASSPDSVAAQHF,TGTGCCAGCAGTCCAGACTCGGTAGCAGCCCAGCATTTT
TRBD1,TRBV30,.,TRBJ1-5,CAWSDRGLSNQPQHF,TGTGCCTGGAGTGACAGGGGGCTTAGCAATCAGCCCCAGCATTTT
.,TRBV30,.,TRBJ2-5,CAWSPTGKETQYF,TGTGCCTGGAGTCCTACAGGGAAGGAGACCCAGTACTTC
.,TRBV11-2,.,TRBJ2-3,CASSLGVGPRGGDTQYF,TGTGCCAGCAGCTTAGGGGTGGGACCACGTGGAGGAGATACGCAGTATTTT
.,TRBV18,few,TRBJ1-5,CASSPGASNQPQHF,TGTGCCAGCTCACCGGGGGCTAGCAATCAGCCCCAGCATTTT
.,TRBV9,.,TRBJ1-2,CASSVAVSAVEVGGYTF,TGTGCCAGCAGCGTAGCGGTGTCTGCGGTGGAAGTAGGTGGCTACACCTTC
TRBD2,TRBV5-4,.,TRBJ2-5,CASSISGRALETQYF,TGTGCCAGCAGCATTAGCGGGAGGGCCTTAGAGACCCAGTACTTC
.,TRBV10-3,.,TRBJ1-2,CAISESQGGYTF,TGTGCCATCAGTGAGTCGCAGGGAGGCTACACCTTC
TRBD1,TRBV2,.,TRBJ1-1,CASREQGGNTEAFF,TGTGCCAGCAGGGAACAGGGGGGGAACACTGAAGCTTTCTTT
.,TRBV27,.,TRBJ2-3,CASSLSVRDQKSLSTDTQYF,TGTGCCAGCAGTTTATCAGTACGGGACCAAAAATCCCTTAGCACAGATACGCAGTATTTT
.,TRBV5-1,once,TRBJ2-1,CASRSGGDEQFF,TGCGCCAGCAGATCAGGGGGGGATGAGCAGTTCTTC
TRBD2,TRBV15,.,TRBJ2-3,CATRRLASTDTQYF,TGTGCCACCAGGAGACTAGCTAGCACAGATACGCAGTATTTT
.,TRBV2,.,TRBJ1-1,CASSSVLLGTEAFF,TGTGCCAGCAGTTCGGTACTATTGGGCACTGAAGCTTTCTTT
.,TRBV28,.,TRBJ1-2,CASSSRTVRGYTF,TGTGCCAGCAGTTCTCGGACCGTCCGCGGCTACACCTTC
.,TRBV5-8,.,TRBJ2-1,CASSLGVIGQFF,TGTGCCAGCAGCTTGGGGGTCATAGGGCAGTTCTTC
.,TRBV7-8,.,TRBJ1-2,CASSLVVGQSYGYTF,TGTGCCAGCAGCTTAGTGGTGGGGCAGAGCTATGGCTACACCTTC
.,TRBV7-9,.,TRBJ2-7,CASSARGYEQYF,TGTGCCAGCAGCGCCCGGGGTTACGAGCAGTACTTC
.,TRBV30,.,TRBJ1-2,CAWSVPFGLKGFSYGYTF,TGTGCCTGGAGTGTACCCTTCGGGCTTAAAGGGTTTTCCTATGGCTACACCTTC
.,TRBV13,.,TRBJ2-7,CASFPRYRETMGYEQYF,TGTGCCAGCTTCCCCCGATATCGGGAGACCATGGGCTACGAGCAGTACTTC
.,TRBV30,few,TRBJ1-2,CACLKGIGYTF,TGTGCCTGCCTCAAGGGAATTGGCTACACCTTC
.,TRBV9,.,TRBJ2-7,CASSSPTHEQYF,TGTGCCAGCAGCAGCCCTACCCACGAGCAGTACTTC
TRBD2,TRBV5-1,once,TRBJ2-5,CASSPGLAGGGFQETQYF,TGCGCCAGCAGCCCAGGACTAGCGGGGGGTGGTTTCCAAGAGACCCAGTACTTC
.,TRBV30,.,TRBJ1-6,CAWSVLGPLHF,TGTGCCTGGAGTGTACTCGGACCCCTCCACTTT
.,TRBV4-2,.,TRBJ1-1,CASSHKSSTEAFF,TGTGCCAGCAGCCATAAGTCGAGCACTGAAGCTTTCTTT
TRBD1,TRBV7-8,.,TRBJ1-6,CASSKPGQANSPLHF,TGTGCCAGCAGTAAACCGGGACAGGCTAATTCACCCCTCCACTTT
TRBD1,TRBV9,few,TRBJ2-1,CASSASETGSPDTPYNEQFF,TGTGCCAGCAGCGCATCCGAGACAGGGAGCCCCGATACTCCCTACAATGAGCAGTTCTTC
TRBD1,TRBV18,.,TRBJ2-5,CASSLGQATQETQYF,TGTGCCAGCTCCCTGGGACAGGCGACCCAAGAGACCCAGTACTTC
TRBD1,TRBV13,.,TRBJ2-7,CASSSRTGGSYEQYF,TGTGCCAGCAGCTCCCGGACAGGGGGCAGCTACGAGCAGTACTTC
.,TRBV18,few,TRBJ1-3,CASSQGSSGNTIYF,TGTGCCAGCTCACAGGGGAGCTCTGGAAACACCATATATTTT
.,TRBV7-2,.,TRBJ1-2,CASSLAPTANYGYTF,TGTGCCAGCAGCTTAGCGCCGACAGCTAACTATGGCTACACCTTC
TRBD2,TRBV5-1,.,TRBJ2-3,CASSANPAGGGDTQYF,TGCGCCAGCAGCGCTAACCCAGCGGGGGGTGGTGATACGCAGTATTTT
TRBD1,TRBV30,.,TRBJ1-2,CAGPRQGEGYGYTF,TGTGCCGGCCCCAGACAGGGGGAGGGCTATGGCTACACCTTC
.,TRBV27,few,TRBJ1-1,CASSLAGHTEAFF,TGTGCCAGCAGTTTAGCAGGGCACACTGAAGCTTTCTTT
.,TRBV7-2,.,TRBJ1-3,CASSLSQAFSGNTIYF,TGTGCCAGCAGCTTAAGCCAAGCCTTCTCTGGAAACACCATATATTTT
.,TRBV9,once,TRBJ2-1,CASSVHPGRDNEQFF,TGTGCCAGCAGCGTACACCCGGGACGGGACAATGAGCAGTTCTTC
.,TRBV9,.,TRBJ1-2,CASSVGPGNYGYTF,TGTGCCAGCAGCGTAGGTCCAGGGAACTATGGCTACACCTTC